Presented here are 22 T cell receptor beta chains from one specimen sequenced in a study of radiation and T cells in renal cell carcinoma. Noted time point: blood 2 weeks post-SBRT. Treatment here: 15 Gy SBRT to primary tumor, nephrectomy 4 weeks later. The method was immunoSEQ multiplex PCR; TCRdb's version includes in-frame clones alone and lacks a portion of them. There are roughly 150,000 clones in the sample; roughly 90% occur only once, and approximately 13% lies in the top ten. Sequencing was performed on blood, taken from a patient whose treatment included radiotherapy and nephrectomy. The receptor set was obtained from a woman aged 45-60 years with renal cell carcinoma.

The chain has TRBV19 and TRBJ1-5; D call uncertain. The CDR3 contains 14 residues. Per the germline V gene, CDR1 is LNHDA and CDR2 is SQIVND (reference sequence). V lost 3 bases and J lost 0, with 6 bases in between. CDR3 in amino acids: CASSIWSSNQPQHF. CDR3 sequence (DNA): TGTGCCAGTAGTATTTGGAGTAGCAATCAGCCCCAGCATTTT.

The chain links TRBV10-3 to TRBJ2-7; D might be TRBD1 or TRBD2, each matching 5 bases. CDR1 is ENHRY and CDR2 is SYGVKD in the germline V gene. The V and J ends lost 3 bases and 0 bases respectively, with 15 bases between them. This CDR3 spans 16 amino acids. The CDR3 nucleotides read TGTGCCATCAGTGAACACCGGGACGGTGCCTCCTACGAGCAGTACTTC. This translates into CAISEHRDGASYEQYF.

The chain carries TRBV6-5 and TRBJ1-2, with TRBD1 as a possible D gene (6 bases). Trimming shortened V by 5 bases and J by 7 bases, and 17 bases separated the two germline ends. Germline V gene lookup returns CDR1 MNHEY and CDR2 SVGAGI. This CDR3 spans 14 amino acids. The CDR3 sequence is CASSTDGTNGGYTF. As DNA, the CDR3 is TGTGCCAGCAGTACTGACGGGACAAACGGTGGCTACACCTTC.

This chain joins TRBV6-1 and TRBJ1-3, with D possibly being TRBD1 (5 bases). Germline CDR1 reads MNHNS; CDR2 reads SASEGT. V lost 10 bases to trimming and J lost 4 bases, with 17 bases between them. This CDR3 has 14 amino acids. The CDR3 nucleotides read TGTGCCACGAAGGGGACCCTATCAGGAAACACCATATATTTT. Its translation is CATKGTLSGNTIYF.

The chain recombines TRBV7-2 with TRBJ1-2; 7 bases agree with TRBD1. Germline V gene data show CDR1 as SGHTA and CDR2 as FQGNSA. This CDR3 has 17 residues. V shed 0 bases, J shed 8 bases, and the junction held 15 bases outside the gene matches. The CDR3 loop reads CASSLASSTGRVGGYTF. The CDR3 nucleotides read TGTGCCAGCAGCTTAGCGAGCTCGACAGGGAGGGTGGGAGGCTACACCTTC.

CDR3 bases: TGTGCCAGCAGTTACCTCCCGGAACCAGATACGCAGTATTTT. Amino acids: CASSYLPEPDTQYF. V is TRBV6-5 and J is TRBJ2-3; unclear D gene. The ends were cut back, 2 bases at V and 4 bases at J, with 10 bases in the middle. CDR3 length: 14 residues. The germline V gene encodes CDR1 MNHEY and CDR2 SVGAGI.

CDR3 in amino acids: CASSRGQGETQYF. Written as DNA, the CDR3 is TGTGCCAGCAGCAGGGGACAGGGGGAGACCCAGTACTTC. This sequence joins TRBV7-2 and TRBJ2-5; TRBD1 agrees at 10 bases. The CDR3 is 13 residues long. Germline V CDR1 and CDR2: SGHTA, FQGNSA. V lost 5 bases and J lost 5; bases outside the gene matches: 2. The whole variable domain, filled in from reference TRBV7-2 and TRBJ2-5, reads GAGVSQSPSNKVTEKGKDVELRCDPISGHTALYWYRQSLGQGLEFLIYFQGNSAPDKSGLPSDRFSAERTGGSVSTLTIQRTQQEDSAVYLCASSRGQGETQYFGPGTRLLVL.

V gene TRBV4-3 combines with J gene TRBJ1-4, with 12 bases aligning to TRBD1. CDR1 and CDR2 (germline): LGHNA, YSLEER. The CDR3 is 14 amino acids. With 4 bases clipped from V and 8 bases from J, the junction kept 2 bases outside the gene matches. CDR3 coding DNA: TGCGCCAGCAGCCCCGGGACAGGGGGCGAAAAACTGTTTTTT. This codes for CASSPGTGGEKLFF.

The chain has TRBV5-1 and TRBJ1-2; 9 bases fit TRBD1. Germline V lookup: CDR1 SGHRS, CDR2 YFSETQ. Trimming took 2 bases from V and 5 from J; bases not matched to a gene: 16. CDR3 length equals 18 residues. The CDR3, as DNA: TGCGCCAGCAGCTTTACGACAGGGGGAAGAGAGGCTTGGTATGGCTACACCTTC. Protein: CASSFTTGGREAWYGYTF.

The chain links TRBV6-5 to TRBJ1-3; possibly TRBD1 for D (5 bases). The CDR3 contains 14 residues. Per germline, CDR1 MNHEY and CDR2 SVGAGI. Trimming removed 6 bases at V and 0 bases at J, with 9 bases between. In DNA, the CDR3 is TGTGCCAGCAGGAGACAGCCCTCTGGAAACACCATATATTTT. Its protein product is CASRRQPSGNTIYF.

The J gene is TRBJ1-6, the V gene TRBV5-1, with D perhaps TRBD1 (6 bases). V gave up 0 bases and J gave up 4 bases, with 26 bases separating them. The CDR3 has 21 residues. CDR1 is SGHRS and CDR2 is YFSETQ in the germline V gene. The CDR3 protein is CASSLGGRGAEGVRYNSPLHF. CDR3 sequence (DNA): TGCGCCAGCAGCTTGGGGGGCCGAGGGGCAGAGGGGGTCAGATATAATTCACCCCTCCACTTT. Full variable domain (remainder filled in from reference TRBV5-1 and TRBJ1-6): KAGVTQTPRYLIKTRGQQVTLSCSPISGHRSVSWYQQTPGQGLQFLFEYFSETQRNKGNFPGRFSGRQFSNSRSEMNVSTLELGDSALYLCASSLGGRGAEGVRYNSPLHFGNGTRLTVT.

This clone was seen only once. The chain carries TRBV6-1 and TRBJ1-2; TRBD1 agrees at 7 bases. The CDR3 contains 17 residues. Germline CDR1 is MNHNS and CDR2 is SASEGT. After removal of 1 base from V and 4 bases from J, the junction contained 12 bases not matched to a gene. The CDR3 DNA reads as TGTGCCAGCAGTGAAGGATTAGGTTGGACAGGACCCTATGGCTACACCTTC. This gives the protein CASSEGLGWTGPYGYTF.

Written as DNA, the CDR3 is TGCGCCAGCAGCCAAGATCCTGGAGGTAGCAACTATGGCTACACCTTC. Amino acids: CASSQDPGGSNYGYTF. This chain connects TRBV4-1 to TRBJ1-2; D unclear. The length of the CDR3 is 16 residues. In germline, CDR1 is MGHRA, CDR2 YSYEKL. Trimming took off 0 bases at V and 2 bases at J, with 13 bases between the two ends.

CDR3: CASSLALGGSSPLHF. The CDR3 DNA is TGTGCCAGCAGCTTAGCCCTAGGGGGGTCGTCACCCCTCCACTTT. This rearrangement joins TRBV11-3 to TRBJ1-6; a weak D match, TRBD1 (6 bases). V lost 1 base and J lost 10, with 14 bases in between. The CDR3 runs 15 residues. CDR1 is SGHNT and CDR2 is YENEEA in the germline V gene.

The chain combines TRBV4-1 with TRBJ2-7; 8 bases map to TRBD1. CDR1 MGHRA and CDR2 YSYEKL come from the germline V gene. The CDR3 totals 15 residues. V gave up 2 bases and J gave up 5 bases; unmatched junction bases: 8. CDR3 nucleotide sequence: TGCGCCAGCAGCCAAACCCCACAGGGGGGCGACGAGCAGTACTTC. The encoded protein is CASSQTPQGGDEQYF.

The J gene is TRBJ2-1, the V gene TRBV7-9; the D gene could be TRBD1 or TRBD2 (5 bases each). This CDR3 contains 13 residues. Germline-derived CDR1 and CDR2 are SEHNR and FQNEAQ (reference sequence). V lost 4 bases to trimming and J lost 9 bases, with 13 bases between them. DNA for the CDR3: TGTGCCAGCAGCTCGACTGTTGGGGGTGAGCAGTTCTTC. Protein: CASSSTVGGEQFF.

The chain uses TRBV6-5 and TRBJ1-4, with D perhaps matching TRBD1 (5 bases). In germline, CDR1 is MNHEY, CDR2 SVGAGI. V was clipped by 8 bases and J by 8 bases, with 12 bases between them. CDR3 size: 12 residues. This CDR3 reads CASGGVYEKLFF. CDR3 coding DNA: TGTGCCAGCGGAGGGGTTTACGAAAAACTGTTTTTT.

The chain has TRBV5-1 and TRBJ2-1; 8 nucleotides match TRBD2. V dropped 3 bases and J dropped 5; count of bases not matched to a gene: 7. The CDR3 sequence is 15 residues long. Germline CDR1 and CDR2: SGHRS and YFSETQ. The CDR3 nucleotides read TGCGCCAGCAGCTACCGGACTAGCAGTAACAATGAGCAGTTCTTC. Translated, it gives CASSYRTSSNNEQFF.

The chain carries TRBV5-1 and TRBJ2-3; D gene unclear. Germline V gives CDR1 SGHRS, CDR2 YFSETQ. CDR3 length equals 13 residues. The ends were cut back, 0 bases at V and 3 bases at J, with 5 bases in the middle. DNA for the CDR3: TGCGCCAGCAGCTTGGGTTGGACAGATACGCAGTATTTT. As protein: CASSLGWTDTQYF.

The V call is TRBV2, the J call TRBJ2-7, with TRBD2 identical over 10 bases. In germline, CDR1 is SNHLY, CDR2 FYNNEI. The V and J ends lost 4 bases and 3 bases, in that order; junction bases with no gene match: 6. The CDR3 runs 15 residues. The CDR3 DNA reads TGTGCCAGCAGTGCCTTGAGCGGGGGGGTCTACGAGCAGTACTTC. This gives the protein CASSALSGGVYEQYF.

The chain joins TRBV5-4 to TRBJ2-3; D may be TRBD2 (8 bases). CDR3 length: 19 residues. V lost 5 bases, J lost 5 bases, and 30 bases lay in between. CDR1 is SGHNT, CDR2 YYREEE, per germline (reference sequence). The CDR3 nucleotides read TGTGCCAGCAGGGGGACCGGGACAGCCGGGACTAGTAGGTTAGATACGCAGTATTTT. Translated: CASRGTGTAGTSRLDTQYF.

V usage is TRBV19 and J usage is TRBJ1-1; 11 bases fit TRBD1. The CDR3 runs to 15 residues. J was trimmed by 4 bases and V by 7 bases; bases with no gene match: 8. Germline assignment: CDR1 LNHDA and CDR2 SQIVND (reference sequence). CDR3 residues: CASTYPGTGGTEAFF. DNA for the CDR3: TGTGCCAGTACCTACCCCGGGACAGGGGGCACTGAAGCTTTCTTT.